This T cell receptor (beta chain) was recovered during a study of blood T cell repertoires in COVID-19. CDR1 is LGHDT, CDR2 YNNKEL, per germline (reference sequence). The CDR3 extends over 12 amino acids. Trimming took off 3 bases at V and 15 bases at J, with 12 bases between the two ends. Original processing notes: Reference gene primer amplification in the assay estimated nucleated cell counts. TCRdb keeps only in-frame clones here, not all; method: immunoSEQ multiplex PCR. D and trimming were read from the DNA, whereas the V and J calls and clone size are those reported in that table. The sample carries 85,000 to 130,000 clones, roughly nine tenths recorded once. The table lists this clone with a count of one.

The rearrangement joins TRBV3-1 (or the pseudogene TRBV3-2) to TRBJ1-6, with no clear D. The sequence derives from a human donor in a cohort sampled during active COVID-19. What was sequenced was peripheral blood. The CDR3 here is CASSHGSLDLHF. In DNA, the CDR3 is TGTGCCAGCAGCCACGGGTCCCTGGACCTCCACTTT.